Listed below are T cell receptor beta chains from one sample, sequenced in a study of blood T cell repertoires in COVID-19. Produced via immunoSEQ multiplex PCR; TCRdb's table is partial and in-frame only. In the table there are approximately 66,000 clones, around 87% of which are singletons. The sequencing sample was made of peripheral blood. All receptors derive from a man aged 55 to 70 with acute or convalescent COVID-19. Each CDR3 is given with its conserved first and last residue. The order of the fields is V gene, J gene, D gene, CDR3 length, clone size, CDR3 protein, CDR3 DNA. A D gene is named only where the DNA matches it firmly. Rows give clone size only sometimes, using once, few, many, or a class for an expanded clone.

>TRBV7-2|TRBJ1-3|.|15|.
CASSLRGPTADTIYF
TGTGCCAGCAGCTTAAGAGGGCCAACCGCGGACACCATATATTTT
>TRBV19|TRBJ1-4|.|14|.
CASSNWTDSEKLFF
TGTGCCAGTAGTAACTGGACAGATAGTGAAAAACTGTTTTTT
>TRBV25-1|TRBJ2-5|.|14|.
CASKDIQSRETQYF
TGTGCCAGCAAGGACATCCAAAGTAGGGAGACCCAGTACTTC
>TRBV5-5|TRBJ1-5|TRBD1|15|.
CASSFSGQGNQPQHF
TGTGCCAGCAGCTTCTCGGGACAGGGGAATCAGCCCCAGCATTTT
>TRBV25-1|TRBJ2-5|TRBD1|15|.
CASSEYGTGAETQYF
TGTGCCAGCAGTGAATACGGGACAGGTGCGGAGACCCAGTACTTC
>TRBV28|TRBJ1-2|TRBD1|13|.
CASSKQGDYGYTF
TGTGCCAGCAGTAAACAGGGGGACTATGGCTACACCTTC
>TRBV12-3/TRBV12-4|TRBJ1-1|TRBD1|11|.
CASILQGMPFF
TGTGCCAGCATCTTACAGGGGATGCCTTTCTTT
>TRBV6-7|TRBJ1-3|TRBD1|19|few
CASSYGPIDRDDSGNTIYF
TGTGCCAGCAGTTACGGGCCTATTGACAGGGACGACTCTGGAAACACCATATATTTT
>TRBV10-3|TRBJ1-4|TRBD1|15|.
CAISRGQAPNEKLFF
TGTGCCATCAGTCGCGGACAGGCGCCTAATGAAAAACTGTTTTTT
>TRBV30|TRBJ2-3|TRBD2|15|.
CAWSGERGGPDTQYF
TGTGCCTGGAGTGGGGAGCGGGGGGGGCCAGATACGCAGTATTTT
>TRBV27|TRBJ1-5|TRBD1|15|.
CASSLPGQGYQPQHF
TGTGCCAGCAGTTTGCCGGGACAGGGGTATCAGCCCCAGCATTTT
>TRBV3-1/TRBV3-2|TRBJ1-1|.|14|.
CASSQVELNTEAFF
TGTGCCAGCAGCCAAGTAGAACTGAACACTGAAGCTTTCTTT
>TRBV5-5|TRBJ2-7|TRBD1|16|.
CASSSGSQGAPYEQYF
TGTGCCAGCAGCTCCGGCTCCCAGGGGGCACCCTACGAGCAGTACTTC
>TRBV7-2|TRBJ1-4|TRBD1|15|.
CASSLDRAVFEKLFF
TGTGCCAGCAGCTTGGACAGGGCGGTTTTTGAAAAACTGTTTTTT
>TRBV7-8|TRBJ1-3|.|16|.
CASSLVFETTGNTIYF
TGTGCCAGCAGCCTTGTTTTTGAGACAACTGGAAACACCATATATTTT
>TRBV6-2/TRBV6-3|TRBJ2-7|TRBD1|15|.
CASSDTGTGRSLEYF
TGTGCCAGCAGTGACACGGGGACAGGGCGATCATTAGAGTACTTC
>TRBV19|TRBJ1-1|.|14|.
CASSLTGVNTEAFF
TGTGCCAGTAGTCTGACAGGAGTGAACACTGAAGCTTTCTTT
>TRBV6-5|TRBJ1-2|TRBD1|14|.
CASSWTGGGYGYTF
TGTGCCAGCAGTTGGACAGGGGGCGGCTATGGCTACACCTTC
>TRBV7-2|TRBJ1-4|.|14|.
CASSLNFAGEKLFF
TGTGCCAGCAGCTTAAACTTTGCTGGTGAAAAACTGTTTTTT
>TRBV20-1|TRBJ1-2|TRBD1|13|.
CSASTGGGYGYTF
TGCAGTGCTAGTACAGGGGGAGGATATGGCTACACCTTC
>TRBV2|TRBJ2-7|TRBD2|18|.
CASGLKRGGTLVSYEQYF
TGTGCCAGCGGGTTGAAGCGGGGGGGCACTTTGGTCTCCTACGAGCAGTACTTC
>TRBV7-9|TRBJ1-6|TRBD1|15|.
CASSVGQVFYSPLHF
TGTGCCAGCAGCGTAGGACAGGTTTTTTATTCACCCCTCCACTTT
>TRBV7-2|TRBJ1-1|.|13|.
CASSDPRRSEAFF
TGTGCCAGCAGCGACCCTAGGAGATCTGAAGCTTTCTTT
>TRBV18|TRBJ1-2|TRBD1|14|once
CASSPPGTGYGYTF
TGTGCCAGCTCACCACCGGGGACAGGGTATGGCTACACCTTC
>TRBV5-1|TRBJ2-2|TRBD2|16|.
CASSFGLAGGTGELFF
TGCGCCAGCAGCTTTGGACTAGCGGGGGGCACCGGGGAGCTGTTTTTT
>TRBV30|TRBJ1-1|TRBD1|13|.
CAGTGTGITEAFF
TGTGCCGGAACCGGGACAGGGATCACTGAAGCTTTCTTT
>TRBV4-3|TRBJ1-1|.|16|.
CASSQAPLVADTEAFF
TGCGCCAGCAGCCAAGCCCCGTTGGTAGCCGACACTGAAGCTTTCTTT
>TRBV9|TRBJ1-1|.|15|.
CASSVVGTPNTEAFF
TGTGCCAGCAGCGTAGTAGGGACTCCGAACACTGAAGCTTTCTTT
>TRBV3-1/TRBV3-2|TRBJ2-1|TRBD2|16|.
CASSQTLAGGYNEQFF
TGTGCCAGCAGCCAGACCCTAGCGGGGGGCTACAATGAGCAGTTCTTC
>TRBV7-2|TRBJ1-5|.|14|.
CASSPLERAQPQHF
TGTGCCAGCAGCCCGCTGGAGAGGGCGCAGCCCCAGCATTTT
>TRBV5-1|TRBJ1-2|.|13|.
CASSLAGDGGYTF
TGCGCCAGCAGCTTGGCAGGGGACGGTGGCTACACCTTC
>TRBV7-8|TRBJ1-2|TRBD1|13|.
CASSPGTGKRYTF
TGTGCCAGCAGCCCCGGGACAGGGAAGCGCTACACCTTC
>TRBV11-2|TRBJ2-1|TRBD2|15|.
CASSLEAGGYNEQFF
TGTGCCAGCAGCTTAGAAGCGGGGGGCTACAATGAGCAGTTCTTC
>TRBV5-1|TRBJ2-1|.|13|.
CASSLRSRDEQFF
TGCGCCAGCAGCCTTCGGTCTCGAGATGAGCAGTTCTTC
>TRBV11-2|TRBJ1-2|TRBD1|15|.
CASSLNPTGGEGYTF
TGTGCCAGCAGCTTAAACCCGACAGGGGGGGAGGGCTACACCTTC
>TRBV30|TRBJ2-5|.|13|.
CAWSFVAQETQYF
TGTGCCTGGAGCTTCGTGGCTCAAGAGACCCAGTACTTC
>TRBV11-2|TRBJ1-1|TRBD1|14|few
CASSTGTGGTEAFF
TGTGCCAGCAGTACCGGGACAGGGGGCACTGAAGCTTTCTTT
>TRBV3-1/TRBV3-2|TRBJ1-1|.|13|few
CASSQVREGEAFF
TGTGCCAGCAGCCAAGTCAGGGAGGGAGAAGCTTTCTTT